Following are 18 T cell receptor beta chains from one sample sequenced in a study of blood T cell repertoires in COVID-19. Clones were read by immunoSEQ multiplex PCR, and TCRdb kept only the in-frame ones, dropping some. The repertoire includes about 100,000 clones, approximately 90% of them detected once, and roughly 1.9% sits in the top ten. The sequenced sample was peripheral blood. Every receptor here comes from a man in his fifties or sixties with active COVID-19.

The chain carries TRBV7-9 and TRBJ1-1; no clear D gene. Germline lookup yields CDR1 SEHNR and CDR2 FQNEAQ (reference sequence). V was pared by 2 bases and J by 0 bases, with 4 bases between. The CDR3 loop spans 13 amino acids. CDR3 in DNA: TGTGCCAGCAGCTTAACGGTGAACACTGAAGCTTTCTTT. Amino acids: CASSLTVNTEAFF.

The chain is built from TRBV7-2 and TRBJ2-3, with D possibly matching TRBD2 (5 bases). The V end lost 5 bases, the J end lost 2 bases, and 8 bases lay between the germline ends. This CDR3 region has 13 residues. Germline CDR1 SGHTA, CDR2 FQGNSA. The DNA for the CDR3 is TGTGCCAGCAGCATGGACTTCACAGATACGCAGTATTTT. It codes for CASSMDFTDTQYF.

The V and J genes are TRBV10-1 and TRBJ2-7; the D is unclear. V dropped 0 bases and J dropped 9 bases, with 12 bases sitting between them. Germline V gene lookup returns CDR1 WNHNN and CDR2 SYGVQD (reference sequence). The CDR3 covers 13 residues. The chain's CDR3 is CASSESRGSGQYF. The CDR3 nucleotides read TGCGCCAGCAGTGAGTCAAGAGGTTCGGGGCAGTACTTC.

The chain is built from TRBV27 and TRBJ2-1; a weak D match, TRBD2 (7 bases). The germline V and J ends were trimmed by 6 bases and 6 bases, with 18 bases remaining between them. The CDR3 covers 15 residues. Germline assignment: CDR1 MNHEY and CDR2 SMNVEV (reference sequence). CDR3 sequence (DNA): TGTGCCAGCAGACCGGGGGCGGGAGCCCCCAATGAGCAGTTCTTC. Its protein product is CASRPGAGAPNEQFF.

The gene calls are TRBV19 and TRBJ1-6; D might be TRBD1 (5 bases). The CDR3 contains 14 residues. With 6 bases removed from V and 7 bases from J, the gap between germline ends came to 13 bases. Germline-derived CDR1 and CDR2 are LNHDA and SQIVND (reference sequence). This CDR3 reads CASSLQGGNSPLHF. The CDR3 DNA reads as TGTGCCAGTAGCCTGCAGGGAGGCAATTCACCCCTCCACTTT.

The chain carries TRBV2 and TRBJ1-5; the D gene is possibly TRBD1 (6 bases). Germline loops: CDR1 SNHLY, CDR2 FYNNEI. V was trimmed by 3 bases and J by 6 bases, leaving 15 bases between them. The CDR3 has 15 amino acids. The CDR3 DNA follows: TGTGCCAGCAGTGAGGGGGGGGGCGTGGGTCAGCCCCAGCATTTT. Its translation is CASSEGGGVGQPQHF.

V is TRBV11-3 and J is TRBJ2-1; 11 nucleotides line up with TRBD2. The germline gives CDR1 SGHNT, CDR2 YENEEA. The CDR3 sequence is 16 residues long. The junction had 5 bases not matched to a gene; V was cut back by 2 bases and J by 5 bases. CDR3: CASSLRSSGGNNEQFF. For the CDR3, the DNA is TGTGCCAGCAGCTTACGATCTAGCGGGGGGAACAATGAGCAGTTCTTC. The complete variable domain, with remaining parts taken from reference TRBV11-3 and TRBJ2-1, reads EAGVVQSPRYKIIEKKQPVAFWCNPISGHNTLYWYLQNLGQGPELLIRYENEEAVDDSQLPKDRFSAERLKGVDSTLKIQPAELGDSAVYLCASSLRSSGGNNEQFFGPGTRLTVL.

The J gene is TRBJ1-2, the V gene TRBV6-5, with D hard to call. The CDR3 loop spans 15 amino acids. Germline V gives CDR1 MNHEY, CDR2 SVGAGI. The V end lost 11 bases, the J end lost 0 bases, and 19 bases lay between the germline ends. The CDR3, as DNA: TGTGCCGGTTCAGTTGGGAGGTCCGCTAACTATGGCTACACCTTC. This sequence encodes CAGSVGRSANYGYTF.

The chain carries TRBV7-9 and TRBJ1-3, with 12 bases identical to TRBD1. Germline V gene sequence: CDR1 SEHNR, CDR2 FQNEAQ (reference sequence). Trimming took 2 bases from V and 4 from J; bases not matched to a gene: 3. CDR3 length equals 16 residues. The CDR3 DNA reads TGTGCCAGCAGCTTACCGGGACAGGGGGCCGGAAACACCATATATTTT. Its protein product is CASSLPGQGAGNTIYF.

The chain carries TRBV7-3 and TRBJ2-3, with D perhaps TRBD2 (5 bases). Trimming cost V 0 bases and J 4 bases, with 11 bases left between them. There are 15 residues in the CDR3. Germline CDR1 is SGHTA and CDR2 is FQGTGA. CDR3 region: CASSLTAEGPDTQYF. The CDR3 bases are TGTGCCAGCAGCTTAACGGCAGAGGGTCCAGATACGCAGTATTTT.

J is TRBJ2-7 and V is TRBV24-1, with 10 bases identical to TRBD1. The CDR3 is 16 amino acids. Germline V gene lookup returns CDR1 KGHDR and CDR2 SFDVKD. The J segment lost 3 bases and the V segment lost 2 bases, leaving 6 bases of the junction unmatched. The CDR3 here is CATSDSRQGADYEQYV. The CDR3 bases are TGTGCCACCAGTGATTCACGACAGGGGGCCGACTACGAGCAGTACGTC.

V gene TRBV7-8 combines with J gene TRBJ2-3; 10 bases are shared with TRBD2. CDR1 is SGHVS and CDR2 is FQNEAQ in the germline V gene. The CDR3 runs 20 residues. Germline trimming cut 3 bases from V and 5 bases from J; bases unmatched to any gene: 20. CDR3 DNA: TGTGCCAGCAGCTTTCCGGGACTAGCGCAAGGTCCGAGTGTGGTAGATACGCAGTATTTT. Amino acids: CASSFPGLAQGPSVVDTQYF.

The chain recombines TRBV27 with TRBJ2-7; 8 bases agree with TRBD2. Germline V gives CDR1 MNHEY, CDR2 SMNVEV (reference sequence). V lost 6 bases and J lost 3; bases outside the gene matches: 10. This CDR3 spans 15 amino acids. The CDR3 here is CASSPRGGRNYEQYF. CDR3 DNA sequence: TGTGCCAGCAGCCCCCGGGGGGGAAGGAACTACGAGCAGTACTTC.

The V call is TRBV5-6, the J call TRBJ2-7; perhaps TRBD1 as D (6 bases). The CDR3 sequence is 13 residues long. From germline, CDR1 is SGHDT and CDR2 YYEEEE. Trimming cost V 0 bases and J 3 bases, with 7 bases left between them. CDR3 region: CASSLGDNYEQYF. Written as DNA, the CDR3 is TGTGCCAGCAGCTTGGGGGACAACTACGAGCAGTACTTC.

V is TRBV21-1 and J is TRBJ1-3; TRBD1 is taken as the D call from the table, unchecked against the DNA. TRBV21-1 is assigned pseudogene status. This CDR3 is built from 18 residues. In DNA, the CDR3 is TGTGCCAGCAACCCACAGACAGGGGGTAGGGCGGCTGGAAACACCATATATTTT. This gives the protein CASNPQTGGRAAGNTIYF.

V and J are TRBV11-3 and TRBJ1-2, with TRBD1 identical over 7 bases. This CDR3 has 13 residues. Germline CDR1 reads SGHNT; CDR2 reads YENEEA. Trimming at V came to 5 bases and at J to 3 bases, leaving 3 bases not matched to a gene. The CDR3: CASSLDRDYGYTF. For the CDR3, the DNA is TGTGCCAGCAGCCTCGACAGGGACTATGGCTACACCTTC. Supplemented by reference TRBV11-3 and TRBJ1-2, the full variable domain reads EAGVVQSPRYKIIEKKQPVAFWCNPISGHNTLYWYLQNLGQGPELLIRYENEEAVDDSQLPKDRFSAERLKGVDSTLKIQPAELGDSAVYLCASSLDRDYGYTFGSGTRLTVV.

This clone was observed once. The chain links TRBV6-2 or TRBV6-3 to TRBJ2-2; a weak D match, TRBD2 (5 bases). V shed 2 bases and J shed 7 bases, with 17 bases lying between them. Germline V gene lookup returns CDR1 MNHEY and CDR2 SVGEGT. CDR3 size: 16 residues. CDR3 DNA: TGTGCCAGCAGTTACATCCTAGCTCGAGTTAACGGGGAGCTGTTTTTT. Translation gives CASSYILARVNGELFF.

The rearrangement uses TRBV7-2 and TRBJ2-7; D gene unclear. Germline loops: CDR1 SGHTA, CDR2 FQGNSA. The CDR3 extends over 13 amino acids. Trimming took off 6 bases at V and 4 bases at J, with 13 bases between the two ends. In nucleotides, the CDR3 is TGTGCCAGCAGTCGTAGCCATTATTACGAGCAGTACGTC. Protein sequence: CASSRSHYYEQYV.